This T cell receptor (beta chain) was obtained from a study of cytomegalovirus exposure and HLA in healthy donors. About the study: Both the 120 validation repertoires and the approximately 670 first-cohort repertoires used the same platform, as reported by a later analysis. Whole-study results and caveats: The listing of roughly 160 TCR beta chains classed them as cytomegalovirus-associated.

This clone was seen a handful of times. What it binds is unknown. Measured with immunoSEQ multiplex PCR; TCRdb has only the in-frame clones, and not every one. In the table there are over 150,000 clones, about 86% of which are singletons. Germline CDR1 SGHRS, CDR2 YFSETQ. This CDR3 has 15 amino acids. V lost 3 bases and J 1 base, leaving 13 bases between the germline ends. The TCR comes from a human donor in good health. V gene TRBV5-1 combines with J gene TRBJ1-1, with D possibly TRBD1 on 6 matching bases. The sequenced sample was PBMCs. The CDR3 protein is CASSWIRTANTEAFF. CDR3 nucleotide sequence: TGCGCCAGCAGCTGGATTAGGACAGCGAACACTGAAGCTTTCTTT.